This T cell receptor (beta chain) was obtained from a study of tumor-infiltrating lymphocytes in oesophageal squamous cell carcinoma (TCRdb year 2016). Between the V and J ends, shortened by 5 bases and 1 base respectively, the junction contains 14 bases. The germline V gene encodes CDR1 SGHVS and CDR2 FQNEAQ. The CDR3 has 15 amino acids, counting the end cysteine and phenylalanine. Just the 45-base CDR3 DNA is kept, in frame starting at base 1. The library relied on PCR. Sequenced on an Illumina HiSeq 2000. TCRdb redid the processing of the public reads, applying fastp at Q25 and MiXCR, and retained in-frame beta chains. One record per CDR3 amino acid sequence lists the most common genes and DNA. This sample lists about 20,000 distinct CDR3 sequences; 40% were detected once. Roughly 7% of the sample belongs to the ten largest clones. Within its sample, this clonotype is medium-sized (0.01 to 0.1%). The antigen it recognizes is unknown. No clone much larger than this one lies a single base away; base qualities are absent.

The sample taken for sequencing was blood. This clonotype was obtained from a male donor with esophageal squamous cell carcinoma. The chain uses TRBV7-8 and TRBJ2-5; the D gene is perhaps TRBD1 or TRBD2, as each covers 7 bases. The CDR3: CASSPSGGGQETQYF. The DNA is TGTGCCAGCAGCCCATCAGGGGGGGGCCAAGAGACCCAGTACTTC.